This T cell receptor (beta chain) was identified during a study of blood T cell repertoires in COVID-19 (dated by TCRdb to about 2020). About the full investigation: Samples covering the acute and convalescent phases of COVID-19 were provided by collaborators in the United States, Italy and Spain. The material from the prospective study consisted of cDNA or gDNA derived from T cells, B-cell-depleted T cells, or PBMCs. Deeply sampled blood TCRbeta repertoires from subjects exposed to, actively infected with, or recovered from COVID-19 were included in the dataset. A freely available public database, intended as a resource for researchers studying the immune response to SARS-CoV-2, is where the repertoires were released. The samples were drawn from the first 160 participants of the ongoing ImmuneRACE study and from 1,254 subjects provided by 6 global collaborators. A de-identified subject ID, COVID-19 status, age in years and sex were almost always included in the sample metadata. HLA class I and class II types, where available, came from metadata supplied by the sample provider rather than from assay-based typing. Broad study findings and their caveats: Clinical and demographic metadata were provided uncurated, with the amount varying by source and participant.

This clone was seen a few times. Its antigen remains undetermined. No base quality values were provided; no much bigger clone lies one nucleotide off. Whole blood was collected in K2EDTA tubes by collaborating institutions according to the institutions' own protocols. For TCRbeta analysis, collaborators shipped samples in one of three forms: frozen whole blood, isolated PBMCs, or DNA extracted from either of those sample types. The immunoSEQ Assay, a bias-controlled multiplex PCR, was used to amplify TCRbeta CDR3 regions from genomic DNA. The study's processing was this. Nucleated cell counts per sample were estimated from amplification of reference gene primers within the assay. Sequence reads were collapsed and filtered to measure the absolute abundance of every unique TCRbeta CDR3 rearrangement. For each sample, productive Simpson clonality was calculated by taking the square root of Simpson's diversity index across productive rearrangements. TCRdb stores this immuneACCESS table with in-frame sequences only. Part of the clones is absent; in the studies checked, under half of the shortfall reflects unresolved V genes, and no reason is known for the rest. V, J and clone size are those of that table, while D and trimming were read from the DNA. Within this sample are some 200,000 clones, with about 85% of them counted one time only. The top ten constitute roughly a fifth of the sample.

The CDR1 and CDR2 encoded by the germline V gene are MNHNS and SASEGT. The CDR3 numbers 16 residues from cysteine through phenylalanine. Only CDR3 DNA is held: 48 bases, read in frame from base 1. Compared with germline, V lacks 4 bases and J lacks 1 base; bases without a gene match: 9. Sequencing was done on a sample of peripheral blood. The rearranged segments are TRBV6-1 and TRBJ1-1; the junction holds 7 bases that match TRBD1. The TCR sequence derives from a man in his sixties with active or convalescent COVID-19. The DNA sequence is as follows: TGTGCCAGCAGTGGTCGGTCTGGACAGGCGAACACTGAAGCTTTCTTT. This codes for CASSGRSGQANTEAFF.